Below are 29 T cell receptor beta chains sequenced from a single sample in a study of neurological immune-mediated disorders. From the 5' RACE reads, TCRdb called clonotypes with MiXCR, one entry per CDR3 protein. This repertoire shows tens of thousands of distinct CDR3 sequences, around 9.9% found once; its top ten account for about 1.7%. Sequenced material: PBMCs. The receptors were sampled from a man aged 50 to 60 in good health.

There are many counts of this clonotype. The CDR3 is CASSYRTSGGGTGELFF. Written as DNA, the CDR3 is TGCGCCAGCAGCTACCGGACTAGCGGGGGGGGCACCGGGGAGCTGTTTTTT. The gene calls are TRBV5-1 and TRBJ2-2; 15 positions agree with TRBD2. Germline V CDR1 and CDR2: SGHRS, YFSETQ. V shed 3 bases, J shed 4 bases, and the junction held 4 bases outside the gene matches. The CDR3 is 17 amino acids.

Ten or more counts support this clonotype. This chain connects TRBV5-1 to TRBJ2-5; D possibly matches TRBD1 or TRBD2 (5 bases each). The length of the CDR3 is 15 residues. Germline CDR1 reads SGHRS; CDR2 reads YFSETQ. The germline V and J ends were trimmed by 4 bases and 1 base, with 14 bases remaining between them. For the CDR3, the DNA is TGCGCCAGCAGCGAGCTCGGGACGGCCCAAGAGACCCAGTACTTC. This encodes CASSELGTAQETQYF.

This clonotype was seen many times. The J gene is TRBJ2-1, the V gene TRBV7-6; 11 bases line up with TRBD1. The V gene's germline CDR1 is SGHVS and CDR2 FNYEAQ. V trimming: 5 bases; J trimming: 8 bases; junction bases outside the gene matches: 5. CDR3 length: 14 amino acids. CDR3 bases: TGTGCCAGCAGCCCGGGACAGGGGGGTGATGAGCAGTTCTTC. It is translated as CASSPGQGGDEQFF.

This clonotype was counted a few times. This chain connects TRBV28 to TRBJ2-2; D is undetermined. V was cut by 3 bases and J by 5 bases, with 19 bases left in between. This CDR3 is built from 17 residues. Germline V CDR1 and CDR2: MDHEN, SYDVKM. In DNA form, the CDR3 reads TGTGCCAGCAGTTTTTTGGCCCAGTCCGTAGGGACCGGGGAGCTGTTTTTT. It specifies CASSFLAQSVGTGELFF.

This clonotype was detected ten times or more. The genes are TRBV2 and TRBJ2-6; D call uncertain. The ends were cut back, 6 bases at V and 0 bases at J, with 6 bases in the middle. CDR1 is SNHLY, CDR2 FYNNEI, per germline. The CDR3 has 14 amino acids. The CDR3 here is CASRSVSGANVLTF. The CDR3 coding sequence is TGTGCCAGCAGAAGCGTCTCTGGGGCCAACGTCCTGACTTTC.

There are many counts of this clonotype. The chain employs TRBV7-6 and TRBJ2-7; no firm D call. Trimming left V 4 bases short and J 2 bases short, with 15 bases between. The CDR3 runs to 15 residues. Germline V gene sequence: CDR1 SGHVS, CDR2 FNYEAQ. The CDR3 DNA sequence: TGTGCCAGCAGCTCTACAACTCTTCTCACCTACGAGCAGTACTTC. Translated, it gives CASSSTTLLTYEQYF.

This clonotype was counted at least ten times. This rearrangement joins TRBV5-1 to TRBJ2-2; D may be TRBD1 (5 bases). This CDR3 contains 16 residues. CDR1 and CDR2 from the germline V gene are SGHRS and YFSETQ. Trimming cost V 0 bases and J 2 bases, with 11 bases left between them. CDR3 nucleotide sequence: TGCGCCAGCAGCTTGGCCGTGACAGTTAACACCGGGGAGCTGTTTTTT. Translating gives CASSLAVTVNTGELFF.

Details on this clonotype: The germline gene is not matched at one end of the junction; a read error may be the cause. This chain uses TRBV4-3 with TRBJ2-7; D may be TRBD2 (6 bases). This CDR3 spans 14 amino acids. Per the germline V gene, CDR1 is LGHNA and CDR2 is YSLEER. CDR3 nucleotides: TGCACCAGCAACCCCTTCGGAGGGAACTACGAGCAGTACTTC. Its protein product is CTSNPFGGNYEQYF.

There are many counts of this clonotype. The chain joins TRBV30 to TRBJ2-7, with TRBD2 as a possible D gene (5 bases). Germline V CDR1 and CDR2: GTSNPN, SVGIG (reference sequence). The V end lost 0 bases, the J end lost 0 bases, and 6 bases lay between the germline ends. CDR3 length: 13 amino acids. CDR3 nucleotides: TGTGCCTGGAGTGTCGGGGACTCCTACGAGCAGTACTTC. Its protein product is CAWSVGDSYEQYF.

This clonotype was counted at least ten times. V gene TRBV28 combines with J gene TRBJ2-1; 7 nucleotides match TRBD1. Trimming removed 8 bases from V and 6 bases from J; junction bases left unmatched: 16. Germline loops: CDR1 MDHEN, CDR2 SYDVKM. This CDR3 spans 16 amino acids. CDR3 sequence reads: CASYSTTGRLRNEQFF. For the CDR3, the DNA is TGTGCCAGCTATTCTACGACAGGGCGACTACGCAATGAGCAGTTCTTC.

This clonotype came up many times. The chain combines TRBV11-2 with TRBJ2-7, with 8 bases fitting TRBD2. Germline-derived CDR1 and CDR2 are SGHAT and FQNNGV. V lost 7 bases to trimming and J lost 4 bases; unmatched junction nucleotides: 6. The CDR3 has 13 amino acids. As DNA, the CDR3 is TGTGCCAGCACGCGACTAGCGCAATACGAGCAGTACTTC. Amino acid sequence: CASTRLAQYEQYF.

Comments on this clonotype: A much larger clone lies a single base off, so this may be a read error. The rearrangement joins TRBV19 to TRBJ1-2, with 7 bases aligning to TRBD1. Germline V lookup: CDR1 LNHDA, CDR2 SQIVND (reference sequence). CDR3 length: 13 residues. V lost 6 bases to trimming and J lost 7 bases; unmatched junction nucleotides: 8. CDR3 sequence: CASRTDRAPGYTF. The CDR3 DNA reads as TGTGCCAGTAGAACCGACAGGGCCCCTGGCTACACCTTC.

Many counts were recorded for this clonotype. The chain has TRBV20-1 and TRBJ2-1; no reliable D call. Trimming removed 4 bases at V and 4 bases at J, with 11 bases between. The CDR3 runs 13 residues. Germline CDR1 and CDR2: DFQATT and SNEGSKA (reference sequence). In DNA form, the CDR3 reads TGCAGTGCTAAAGCAATGGCGTACAATGAGCAGTTCTTC. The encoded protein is CSAKAMAYNEQFF.

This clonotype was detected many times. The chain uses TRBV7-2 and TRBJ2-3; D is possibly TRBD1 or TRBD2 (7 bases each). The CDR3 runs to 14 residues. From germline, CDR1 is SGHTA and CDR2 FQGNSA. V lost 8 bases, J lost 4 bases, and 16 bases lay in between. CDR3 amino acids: CASAGGGPSDTQYF. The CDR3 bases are TGTGCCAGCGCAGGGGGGGGGCCATCAGATACGCAGTATTTT.

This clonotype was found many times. The CDR3 nucleotides read TGTGCCAGCAGCCCGTCTGGACAGGGGAAGAATTACGAGCAGTACTTC. Translation gives CASSPSGQGKNYEQYF. The chain is built from TRBV28 and TRBJ2-7; 9 nucleotides agree with TRBD1. With V trimmed by 6 bases and J by 4 bases, 13 bases remained unmatched. From germline, CDR1 is MDHEN and CDR2 SYDVKM. The CDR3 covers 16 residues.

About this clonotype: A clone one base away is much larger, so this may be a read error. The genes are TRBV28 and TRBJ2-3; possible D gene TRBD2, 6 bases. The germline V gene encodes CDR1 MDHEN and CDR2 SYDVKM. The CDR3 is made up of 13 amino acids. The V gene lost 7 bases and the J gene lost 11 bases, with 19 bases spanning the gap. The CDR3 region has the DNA TGTGCCAGCAAGACTAGGGATAGCTTGGTGCAGTATTTT. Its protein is CASKTRDSLVQYF.

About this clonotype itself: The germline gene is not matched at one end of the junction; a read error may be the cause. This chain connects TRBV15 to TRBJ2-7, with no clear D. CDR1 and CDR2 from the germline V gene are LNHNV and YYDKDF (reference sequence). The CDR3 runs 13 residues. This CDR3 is CTTSRDKGYEEYF. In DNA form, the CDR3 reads TGTACCACCAGCAGAGATAAAGGCTACGAGGAGTACTTC.

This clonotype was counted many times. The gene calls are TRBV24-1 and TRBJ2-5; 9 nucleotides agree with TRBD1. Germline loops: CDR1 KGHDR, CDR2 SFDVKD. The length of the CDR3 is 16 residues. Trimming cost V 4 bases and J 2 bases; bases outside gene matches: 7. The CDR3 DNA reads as TGTGCCACCAGTGACTTGAGGGGACAGGGACAAGAGACCCAGTACTTC. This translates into CATSDLRGQGQETQYF.

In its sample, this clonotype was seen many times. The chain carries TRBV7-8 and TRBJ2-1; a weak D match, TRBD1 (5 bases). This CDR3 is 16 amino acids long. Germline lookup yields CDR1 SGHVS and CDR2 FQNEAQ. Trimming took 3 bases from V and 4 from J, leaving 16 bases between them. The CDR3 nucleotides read TGTGCCAGCAGCTTCTTCCAGGGCATAATATACAATGAGCAGTTCTTC. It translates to CASSFFQGIIYNEQFF.

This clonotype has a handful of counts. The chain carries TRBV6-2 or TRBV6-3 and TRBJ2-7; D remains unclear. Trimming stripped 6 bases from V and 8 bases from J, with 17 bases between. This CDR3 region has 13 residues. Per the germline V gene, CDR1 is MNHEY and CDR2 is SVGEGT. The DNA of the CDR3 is TGTGCCAGCAGCGAACAACGACAAAACCAGCAGTACTTC. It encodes CASSEQRQNQQYF.

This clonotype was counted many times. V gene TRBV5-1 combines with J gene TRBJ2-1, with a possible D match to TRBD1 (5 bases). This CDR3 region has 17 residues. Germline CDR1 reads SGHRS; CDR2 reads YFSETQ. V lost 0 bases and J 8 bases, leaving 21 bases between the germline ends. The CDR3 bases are TGCGCCAGCAGCTTGGGGGGCCCAGGGTCAGTTTCGGATGAGCAGTTCTTC. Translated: CASSLGGPGSVSDEQFF.

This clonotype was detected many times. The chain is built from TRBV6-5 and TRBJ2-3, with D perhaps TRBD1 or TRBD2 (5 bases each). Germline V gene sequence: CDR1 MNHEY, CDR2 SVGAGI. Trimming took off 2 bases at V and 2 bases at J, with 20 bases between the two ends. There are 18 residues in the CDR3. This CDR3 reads CASSYTGTRPTYTDTQYF. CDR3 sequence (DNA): TGTGCCAGCAGTTACACCGGGACCAGACCAACTTACACAGATACGCAGTATTTT.

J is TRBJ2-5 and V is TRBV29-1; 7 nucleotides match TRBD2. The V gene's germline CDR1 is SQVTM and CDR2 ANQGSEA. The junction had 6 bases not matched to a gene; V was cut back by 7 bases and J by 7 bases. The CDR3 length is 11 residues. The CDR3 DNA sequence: TGCAGCGGGAGGACGGGGGGGACCCAGTACTTC. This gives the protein CSGRTGGTQYF.

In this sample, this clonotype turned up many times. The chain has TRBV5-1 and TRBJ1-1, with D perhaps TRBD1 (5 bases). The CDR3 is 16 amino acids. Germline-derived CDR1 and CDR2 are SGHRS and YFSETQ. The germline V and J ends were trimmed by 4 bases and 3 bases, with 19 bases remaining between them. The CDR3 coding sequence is TGCGCCAGCAGCCTCGGCGGGTTCGGGGGGGACACTGAAGCTTTCTTT. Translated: CASSLGGFGGDTEAFF.

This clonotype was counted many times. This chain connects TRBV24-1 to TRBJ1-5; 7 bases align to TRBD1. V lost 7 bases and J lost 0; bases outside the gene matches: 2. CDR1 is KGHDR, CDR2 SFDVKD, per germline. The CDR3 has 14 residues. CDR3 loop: CATSRGNSNQPQHF. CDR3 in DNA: TGTGCCACCAGCAGGGGGAATAGCAATCAGCCCCAGCATTTT.

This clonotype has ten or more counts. For the CDR3, the DNA is TGCGCCAGCAGCTTGGTCCCACAGGGTATGGGAAACAATGAGCAGTTCTTC. Protein product: CASSLVPQGMGNNEQFF. The J gene is TRBJ2-1, the V gene TRBV5-1; TRBD1 is a possible D gene (6 bases). The germline V gene encodes CDR1 SGHRS and CDR2 YFSETQ. The CDR3 is 17 residues long. V lost 0 bases to trimming and J lost 5 bases, with 18 bases between them.

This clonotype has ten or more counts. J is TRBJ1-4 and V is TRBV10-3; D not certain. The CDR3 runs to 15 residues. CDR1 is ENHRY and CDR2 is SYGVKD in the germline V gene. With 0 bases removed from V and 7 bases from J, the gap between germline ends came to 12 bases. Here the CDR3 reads CAISESGSSGEKLFF. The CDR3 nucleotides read TGTGCCATCAGTGAGTCTGGAAGTAGTGGTGAAAAACTGTTTTTT.

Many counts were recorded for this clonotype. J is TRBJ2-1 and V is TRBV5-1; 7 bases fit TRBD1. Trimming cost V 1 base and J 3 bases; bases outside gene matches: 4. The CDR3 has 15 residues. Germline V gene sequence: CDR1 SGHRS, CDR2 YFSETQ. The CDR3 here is CASSLTQGDYNEQFF. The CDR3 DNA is TGCGCCAGCAGCTTGACCCAGGGGGACTACAATGAGCAGTTCTTC.

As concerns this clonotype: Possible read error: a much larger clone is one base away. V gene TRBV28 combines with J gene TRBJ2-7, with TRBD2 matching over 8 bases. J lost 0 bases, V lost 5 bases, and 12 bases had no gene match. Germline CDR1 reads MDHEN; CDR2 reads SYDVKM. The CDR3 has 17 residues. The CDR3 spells CASSPHLGREASYEQYF. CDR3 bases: TGTGCCAGCAGTCCACACCTGGGGCGGGAGGCCTCCTACGAGCAGTACTTC.